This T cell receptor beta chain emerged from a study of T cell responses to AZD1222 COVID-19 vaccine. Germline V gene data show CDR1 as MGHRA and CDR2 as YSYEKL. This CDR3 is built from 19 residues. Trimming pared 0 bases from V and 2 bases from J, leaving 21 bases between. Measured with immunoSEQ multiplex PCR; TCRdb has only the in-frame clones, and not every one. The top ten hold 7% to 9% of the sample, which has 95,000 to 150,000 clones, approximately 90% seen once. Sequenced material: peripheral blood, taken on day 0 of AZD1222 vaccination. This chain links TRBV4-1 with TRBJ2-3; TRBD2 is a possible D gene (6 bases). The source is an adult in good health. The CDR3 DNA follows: TGCGCCAGCAGCCAAGACCGGGACTCGGGCTTATCCTTCACAGATACGCAGTATTTT. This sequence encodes CASSQDRDSGLSFTDTQYF.